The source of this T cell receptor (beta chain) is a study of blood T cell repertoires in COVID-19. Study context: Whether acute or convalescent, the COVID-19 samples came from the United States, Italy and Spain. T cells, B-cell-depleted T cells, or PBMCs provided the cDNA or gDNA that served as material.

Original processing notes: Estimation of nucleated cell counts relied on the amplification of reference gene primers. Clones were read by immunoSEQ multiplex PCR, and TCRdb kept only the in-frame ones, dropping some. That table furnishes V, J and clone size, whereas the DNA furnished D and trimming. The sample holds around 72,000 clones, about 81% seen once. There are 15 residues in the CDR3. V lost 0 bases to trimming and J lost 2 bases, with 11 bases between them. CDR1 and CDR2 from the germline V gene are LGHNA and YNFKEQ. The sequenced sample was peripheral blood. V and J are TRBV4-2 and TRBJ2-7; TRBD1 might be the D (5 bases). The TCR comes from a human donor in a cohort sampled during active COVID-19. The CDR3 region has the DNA TGTGCCAGCAGCCAAGATCGAGGACAAGCCTACGAGCAGTACTTC. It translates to CASSQDRGQAYEQYF.